The T cell receptor (beta chain) under discussion was sequenced for a study of blood T cell repertoires in COVID-19. The V and J ends lost 4 bases and 12 bases, in that order; junction bases with no gene match: 12. There are 14 residues in the CDR3. Germline values: CDR1 SGHRS, CDR2 YFSETQ. Libraries were prepared by immunoSEQ multiplex PCR; TCRdb keeps only in-frame clonotypes and omits some of them. The sample contains 200,000 to 250,000 clones, approximately 90% of which appear only once. The receptor comes from a woman between 45 and 60 years old with COVID-19, enrolled during active disease. The gene calls are TRBV5-1 and TRBJ2-1; 8 nucleotides align to TRBD2. Input material: peripheral blood. The CDR3 DNA reads as TGCGCCAGCAGCCTCCCAACTAGCGGCCCTACGCAGTTCTTC. This sequence encodes CASSLPTSGPTQFF.